This TCR beta chain was retrieved from a study of CD8 T cells in ankylosing spondylitis (dated by TCRdb to 2015 to 2018). About the investigation overall: To find TCR variants linked to disease, the study profiled T cell receptor beta repertoires in ankylosing spondylitis patients and healthy donors. The full study cohort comprised about 24 ankylosing spondylitis patients and over 95 healthy donors. Peripheral blood was sampled, and synovial fluid was additionally collected from ankylosing spondylitis patients. What the research found in general, with its limitations: Some motif variants had previously been reported in the synovial fluid and blood of reactive arthritis patients, which suggests shared mechanisms of disease initiation. Significant enrichment of the disease-linked clones was reported in matched synovial fluid samples from ankylosing spondylitis patients. A CD8+ phenotype was shown by the disease-linked clones, which were found at relatively low frequencies in peripheral blood. Blood from ankylosing spondylitis patients appeared to be characterized by a TCR beta motif made up of seven or eight highly homologous amino acid variants.

Clipping removes 6 bases from V and 5 bases from J, with 3 as the unmatched junction base count. From the cysteine through the phenylalanine, the CDR3 covers 14 amino acids. The sequence is cut down to CDR3 DNA, 42 bases in frame from base 1. Notes on this clonotype: What antigen it recognizes has not been identified. No clone much larger than this one lies a single base away; base qualities are absent.

These reads were obtained on an Illumina HiSeq 2500. TCR beta libraries were prepared by quantitative 5'-RACE with molecular barcodes. The original methods were these. To identify disease-linked TCR variants, a new computational method was used, one built on a probabilistic model of VDJ rearrangement. TCRdb handled the public reads itself, with Q25 trimming in fastp and clone calling in MiXCR, and kept productive beta chains. Entries are consolidated by CDR3 protein sequence, retaining the most common genes and DNA. The V and J calls and clone size come from TCRdb's table, not from the authors' own analysis. This sample holds fewer than 400,000 distinct CDR3 sequences; about 15% were observed only once. 0.85% to 1.4% of the sample is taken by the ten largest.

This chain joins TRBV12-3 or TRBV12-4 to TRBJ1-4; 10 bases in the middle match TRBD1. Sequencing was performed on blood, either unsorted or a sorted T cell fraction (not recorded which). This clonotype was sampled from a male donor with ankylosing spondylitis or in good health (not recorded which). The bases read TGTGCCAGCAGAGTGGGACAGGGGAATGAAAAACTGTTTTTT. It specifies CASRVGQGNEKLFF.